This is a list of T cell receptor beta chains from one sample in a study of cytomegalovirus exposure and HLA in healthy donors. Generated by immunoSEQ multiplex PCR, the TCRdb table keeps only in-frame clones and is missing some. The repertoire has over 100,000 clones, roughly 89% of them found once; the top ten carry more than 0.95%. Sequenced: PBMCs. The receptor set was obtained from a woman younger than 35 in good health and CMV-seronegative. Each CDR3 is given with its conserved first and last residue. D genes are given only for firm matches. Some rows mark clone size as missing; the rest say once, few, many or name a class of expanded clone.

-	TRBV2	TRBJ1-5	TRBD1	TGTGCCAGCAGTGGGGTGACAGGGCGGTATCAGCCCCAGCATTTT	CASSGVTGRYQPQHF
-	TRBV11-2	TRBJ2-3	-	TGTGCCAGCAGCTTCGAGGGAGGAGATACGCAGTATTTT	CASSFEGGDTQYF
-	TRBV9	TRBJ2-7	TRBD2	TGTGCCAGCAGCGTAGACGTCTATGGGACTAGCGGGGACGAGCAGTACTTC	CASSVDVYGTSGDEQYF
-	TRBV5-6	TRBJ1-6	TRBD1	TGTGCCAGCAGCTTACAGGGGGCCCAGTATAATTCACCCCTCCACTTT	CASSLQGAQYNSPLHF
-	TRBV6-5	TRBJ2-7	TRBD1	TGTGCCAGCAGTTACATCAGGGGGCAAAGCTACGAGCAGTACTTC	CASSYIRGQSYEQYF
-	TRBV19	TRBJ2-2	TRBD2	TGTGCCAGTAGTTCTAGCGGGGGAGGCACCGGGGAGCTGTTTTTT	CASSSSGGGTGELFF
-	TRBV5-1	TRBJ1-2	TRBD1	TGCGCCAGCAGCTTGGTGACAGGGGGAACTAACTATGGCTACACCTTC	CASSLVTGGTNYGYTF
-	TRBV7-8	TRBJ2-4	TRBD1	TGTGCCAGCAGCTCGGGACAGGGGGCTTTCATTCAGTACTTC	CASSSGQGAFIQYF
-	TRBV7-9	TRBJ2-7	-	TGTGCCAGCAGCTCCACGAGCTCCTACGAGCAGTACTTC	CASSSTSSYEQYF
-	TRBV7-2	TRBJ2-1	TRBD2	TGTGCCAGCAGCTTAGGAGCGGGGGGGGTCATTTACAATGAGCAGTTCTTC	CASSLGAGGVIYNEQFF
once	TRBV5-4	TRBJ2-2	TRBD2	TGTGCCAGCAGCTTGACTGCGGGGGGGCCCCCCGGGGAGCTGTTTTTT	CASSLTAGGPPGELFF
-	TRBV27	TRBJ1-1	-	TGTGCCAGCAGGTCTAGGGATGGGGCGGATGGAGTGAACACTGAAGCTTTCTTT	CASRSRDGADGVNTEAFF
-	TRBV11-2	TRBJ2-7	TRBD2	TGTGCCAGCAGGGGGGGGGACTCCTACGAGCAGTACTTC	CASRGGDSYEQYF
-	TRBV5-1	TRBJ2-1	-	TGCGCCAGCAGCCGGGGTGGGGGGAATGAGCAGTTCTTC	CASSRGGGNEQFF
-	TRBV11-2	TRBJ1-4	TRBD1	TGTGCCAGCAGGGACCGGGGTGGACAGGGGGCTACGAATAATGAAAAACTGTTTTTT	CASRDRGGQGATNNEKLFF
-	TRBV7-9	TRBJ2-7	TRBD1	TGTGCCAGCAGCCAGGGGGCCCTCTACGAGCAGTACTTC	CASSQGALYEQYF
-	TRBV5-1	TRBJ2-3	TRBD2	TGCGCCAGCAGCACTAGCGGGGCAGATACGCAGTATTTT	CASSTSGADTQYF
-	TRBV5-6	TRBJ1-1	TRBD1	TGTGCCAGCAGCAGGGACAGTATAAGGGCTTTCTTT	CASSRDSIRAFF
-	TRBV9	TRBJ2-5	-	TGTGCCAGCAGCCCATCGGACAGACCAGAGACCCAGTACTTC	CASSPSDRPETQYF
-	TRBV7-9	TRBJ1-1	-	TGTGCCAGCAGCTTAAGAGGACAGCTAAACACTGAAGCTTTCTTT	CASSLRGQLNTEAFF
-	TRBV6-5	TRBJ1-4	TRBD1	TGTGCCAGCAGTAGGGACAGGGGGCGGGAAAAACTGTTTTTT	CASSRDRGREKLFF
-	TRBV7-2	TRBJ1-2	-	TGTGCCAGCAGCCCTCGACAGACGGTCTATGGCTACACCTTC	CASSPRQTVYGYTF
-	TRBV5-4	TRBJ1-2	-	TGTGCCAGCAGCTTGCCCGGTCGTAACTATGGCTACACCTTC	CASSLPGRNYGYTF
-	TRBV7-9	TRBJ2-1	TRBD2	TGTGCCAGCAGCTTAGGTGAGCGGGGGCGATCCTACAATGAGCAGTTCTTC	CASSLGERGRSYNEQFF
-	TRBV23-1	TRBJ1-6	-	TGCGCCAGCAGTCAAAACGGTTCAAGCCCACCCCTCCACTTT	CASSQNGSSPPLHF
-	TRBV5-1	TRBJ1-4	-	TGCGCCAGCAGCTTCACGGGGGGCTCGAATGAAAAACTGTTTTTT	CASSFTGGSNEKLFF
-	TRBV5-1	TRBJ1-6	-	TGCGCCAGCAGCTCCTGGGGCAGGGATTCACCCCTCCACTTT	CASSSWGRDSPLHF
-	TRBV18	TRBJ2-2	-	TGTGCCAGCTCACCATTACTAGACACCGGGGAGCTGTTTTTT	CASSPLLDTGELFF
-	TRBV9	TRBJ1-1	TRBD1	TGTGCCAGCAGCGTCGGGACAGAGATCCCGAACACTGAAGCTTTCTTT	CASSVGTEIPNTEAFF